This TCR beta chain was documented in a study of blood T cell repertoires in COVID-19. Produced via immunoSEQ multiplex PCR; TCRdb's table is partial and in-frame only. The sample carries roughly 180,000 clones, about 80% recorded once. There are 13 residues in the CDR3. Germline loops: CDR1 MDHEN, CDR2 SYDVKM. The V gene lost 2 bases and the J gene lost 8 bases, with 9 bases spanning the gap. The TCR originated in a human donor in a cohort sampled during active COVID-19. This chain joins TRBV28 and TRBJ2-2; D call uncertain. The sequenced sample consisted of peripheral blood. The CDR3 is CASSLPLLGELFF. The DNA for the CDR3 is TGTGCCAGCAGTTTACCCCTCCTGGGGGAGCTGTTTTTT.